The source of this T cell receptor (beta chain) is a study of cytomegalovirus exposure and HLA in healthy donors. Study-wide results and limits: Cytomegalovirus association was listed for 164 TCR beta chains. Further analysis was carried out later, and it showed several of the most significant clusters appearing linked to common viral pathogens. Reports showed the classifier diagnosing cytomegalovirus status with high specificity and sensitivity.

Notes on this clone: Its matching antigen is unknown.

Germline V gives CDR1 MDHEN, CDR2 SYDVKM. V shed 2 bases and J shed 2 bases, with 13 bases lying between them. The CDR3 has 15 amino acids. Amplification used 60 Vbeta primers and 13 Jbeta primers. TCRdb's table, derived via immunoSEQ multiplex PCR, lists solely in-frame clones and lacks some. Among approximately 150,000 clones listed, roughly 70% were seen once. The sequenced sample was PBMCs. This TCR was sampled from a male donor in good health and CMV-seronegative. The V and J genes are TRBV28 and TRBJ2-7; D ambiguous. CDR3 amino acids: CASSLDQAFTYEQYF. DNA of the CDR3: TGTGCCAGCAGTTTAGACCAGGCGTTTACCTACGAGCAGTACTTC.